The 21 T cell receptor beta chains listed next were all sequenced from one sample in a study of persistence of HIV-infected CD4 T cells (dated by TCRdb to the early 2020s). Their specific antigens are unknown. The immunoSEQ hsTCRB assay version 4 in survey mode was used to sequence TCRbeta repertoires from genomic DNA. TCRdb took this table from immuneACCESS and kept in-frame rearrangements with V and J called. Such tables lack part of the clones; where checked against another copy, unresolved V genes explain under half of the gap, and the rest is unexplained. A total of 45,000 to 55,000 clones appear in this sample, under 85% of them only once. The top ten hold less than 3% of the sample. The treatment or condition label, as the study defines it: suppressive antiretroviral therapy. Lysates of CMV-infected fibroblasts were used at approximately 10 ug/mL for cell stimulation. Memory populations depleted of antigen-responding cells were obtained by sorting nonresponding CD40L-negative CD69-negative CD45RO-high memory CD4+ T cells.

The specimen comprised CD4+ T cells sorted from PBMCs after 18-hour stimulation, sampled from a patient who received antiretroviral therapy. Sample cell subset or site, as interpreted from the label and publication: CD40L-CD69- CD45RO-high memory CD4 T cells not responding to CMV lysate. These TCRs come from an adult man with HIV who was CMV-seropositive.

The CDR3 nucleotides are TGTGCCATCCGGGCAGACATAAATGGCTACACCTTC. It encodes CAIRADINGYTF. The rearrangement joins TRBV10-3 to TRBJ1-2; no clear D gene. V was shortened by 8 bases and J by 6 bases, with 13 bases between the two germline ends. Germline V CDR1 and CDR2: ENHRY, SYGVKD. The CDR3 spans 12 residues.

CDR3 DNA: TGTGCCAGTAGTCTTAGGGGAATCGGCAATCAGCCCCAGCATTTT. Its protein product is CASSLRGIGNQPQHF. The J gene is TRBJ1-5, the V gene TRBV19; TRBD1 might be the D (5 bases). The V gene lost 5 bases and the J gene lost 2 bases, with 13 bases spanning the gap. This CDR3 spans 15 amino acids. Germline values: CDR1 LNHDA, CDR2 SQIVND (reference sequence).

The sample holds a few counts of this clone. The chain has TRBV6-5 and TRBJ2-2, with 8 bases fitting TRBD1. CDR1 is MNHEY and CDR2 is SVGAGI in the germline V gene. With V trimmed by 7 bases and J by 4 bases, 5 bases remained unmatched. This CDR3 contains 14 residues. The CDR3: CASTRDRSTGELFF. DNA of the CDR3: TGTGCCAGCACCCGGGACAGGAGCACCGGGGAGCTGTTTTTT.

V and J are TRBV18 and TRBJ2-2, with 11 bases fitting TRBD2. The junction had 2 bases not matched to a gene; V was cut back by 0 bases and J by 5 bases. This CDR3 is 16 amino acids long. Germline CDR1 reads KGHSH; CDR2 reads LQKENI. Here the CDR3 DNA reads TGTGCCAGCTCACCACCGAGGACTAGCGGGACCGGGGAGCTGTTTTTT. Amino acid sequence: CASSPPRTSGTGELFF. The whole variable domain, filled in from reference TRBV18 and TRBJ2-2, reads NAGVMQNPRHLVRRRGQEARLRCSPMKGHSHVYWYRQLPEEGLKFMVYLQKENIIDESGMPKERFSAEFPKEGPSILRIQQVVRGDSAAYFCASSPPRTSGTGELFFGEGSRLTVL.

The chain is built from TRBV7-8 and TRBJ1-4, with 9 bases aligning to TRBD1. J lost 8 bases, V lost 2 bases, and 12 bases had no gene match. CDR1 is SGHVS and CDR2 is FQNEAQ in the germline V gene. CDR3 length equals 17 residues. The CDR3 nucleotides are TGTGCCAGCAGCTTATGGTTATTACAGGGGGCTGGAGAAAAACTGTTTTTT. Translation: CASSLWLLQGAGEKLFF.

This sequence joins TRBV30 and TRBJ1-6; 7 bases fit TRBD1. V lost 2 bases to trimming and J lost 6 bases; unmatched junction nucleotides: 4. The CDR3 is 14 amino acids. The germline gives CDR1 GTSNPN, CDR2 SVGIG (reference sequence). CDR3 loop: CAWSRAGGNSPLHF. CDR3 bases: TGTGCCTGGAGTAGGGCAGGGGGTAATTCACCCCTCCACTTT.

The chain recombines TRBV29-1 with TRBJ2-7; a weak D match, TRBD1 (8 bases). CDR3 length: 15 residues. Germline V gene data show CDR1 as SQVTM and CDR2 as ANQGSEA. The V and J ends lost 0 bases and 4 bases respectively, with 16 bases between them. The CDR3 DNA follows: TGCAGCGTTGAAGAGGGGGGGACAGGTCGATACGAGCAGTACTTC. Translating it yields CSVEEGGTGRYEQYF.

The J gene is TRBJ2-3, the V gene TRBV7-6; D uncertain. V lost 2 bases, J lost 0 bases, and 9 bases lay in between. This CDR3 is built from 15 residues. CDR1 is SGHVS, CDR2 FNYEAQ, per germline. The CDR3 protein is CASSLRVRSTDTQYF. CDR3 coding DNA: TGTGCCAGCAGCTTACGAGTTCGCAGCACAGATACGCAGTATTTT.

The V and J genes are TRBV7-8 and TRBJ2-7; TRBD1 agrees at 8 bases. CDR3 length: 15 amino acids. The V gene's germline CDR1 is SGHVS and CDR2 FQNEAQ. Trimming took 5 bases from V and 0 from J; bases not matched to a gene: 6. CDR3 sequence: CASSPFQGASYEQYF. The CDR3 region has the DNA TGTGCCAGCAGCCCATTTCAGGGGGCCTCCTACGAGCAGTACTTC.

As DNA, the CDR3 is TGTGCCAGCAGCGCGGGCTATAATTCACCCCTCCACTTT. Translating it yields CASSAGYNSPLHF. This rearrangement joins TRBV7-3 to TRBJ1-6; no definite D call. The CDR3 runs to 13 residues. Germline CDR1 SGHTA, CDR2 FQGTGA. V shed 5 bases and J shed 3 bases, with 5 bases lying between them.

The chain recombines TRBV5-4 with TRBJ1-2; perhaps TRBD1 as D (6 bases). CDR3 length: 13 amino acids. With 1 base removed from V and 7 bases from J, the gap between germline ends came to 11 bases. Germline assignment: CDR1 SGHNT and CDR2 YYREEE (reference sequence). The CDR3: CASSLKGVGGYTF. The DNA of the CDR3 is TGTGCCAGCAGCTTGAAGGGGGTCGGTGGCTACACCTTC.

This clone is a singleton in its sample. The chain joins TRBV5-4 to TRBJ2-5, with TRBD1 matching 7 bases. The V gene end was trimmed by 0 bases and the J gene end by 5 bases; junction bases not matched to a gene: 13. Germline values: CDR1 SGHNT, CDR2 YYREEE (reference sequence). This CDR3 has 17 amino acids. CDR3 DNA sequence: TGTGCCAGCAGCTTGGGGCAGGGGGTTATGGGAACGGAGACCCAGTACTTC. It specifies CASSLGQGVMGTETQYF.

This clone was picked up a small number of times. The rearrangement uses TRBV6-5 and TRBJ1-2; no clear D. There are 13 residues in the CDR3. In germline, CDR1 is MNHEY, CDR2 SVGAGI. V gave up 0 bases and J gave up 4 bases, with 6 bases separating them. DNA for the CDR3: TGTGCCAGCAGTTACTCGAGTACCTATGGCTACACCTTC. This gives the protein CASSYSSTYGYTF.

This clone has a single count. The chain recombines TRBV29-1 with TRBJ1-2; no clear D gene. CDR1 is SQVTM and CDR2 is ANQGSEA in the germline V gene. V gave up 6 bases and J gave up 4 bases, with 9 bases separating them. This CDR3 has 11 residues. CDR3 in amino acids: CSVPIGYGYTF. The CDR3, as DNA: TGCAGCGTCCCGATCGGCTATGGCTACACCTTC.

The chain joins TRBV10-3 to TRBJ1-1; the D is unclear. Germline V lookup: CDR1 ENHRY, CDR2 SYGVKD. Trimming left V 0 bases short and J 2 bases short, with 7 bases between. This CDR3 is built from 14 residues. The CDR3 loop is CAISESASNTEAFF. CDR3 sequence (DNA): TGTGCCATCAGTGAGTCTGCCAGTAACACTGAAGCTTTCTTT.

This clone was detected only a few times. The CDR3: CASSLGPRGLAGNTIYF. DNA of the CDR3: TGTGCCAGCAGCTTGGGCCCCCGGGGGCTAGCTGGAAACACCATATATTTT. The chain uses TRBV5-5 and TRBJ1-3, with D perhaps matching TRBD1 (6 bases). This CDR3 is 17 amino acids long. Germline CDR1 is SGHKS and CDR2 is YYEKEE (reference sequence). The germline V and J ends were trimmed by 0 bases and 2 bases, with 15 bases remaining between them.

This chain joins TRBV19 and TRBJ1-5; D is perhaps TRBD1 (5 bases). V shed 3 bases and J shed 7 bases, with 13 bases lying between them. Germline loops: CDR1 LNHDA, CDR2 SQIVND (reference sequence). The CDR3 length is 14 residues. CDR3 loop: CASSIAGDGQPQHF. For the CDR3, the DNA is TGTGCCAGTAGTATCGCGGGGGATGGGCAGCCCCAGCATTTT.

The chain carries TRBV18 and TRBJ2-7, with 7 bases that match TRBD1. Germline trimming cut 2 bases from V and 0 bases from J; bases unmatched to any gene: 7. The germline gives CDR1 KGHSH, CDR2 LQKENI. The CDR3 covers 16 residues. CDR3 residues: CASSPYRTGSSYEQYF. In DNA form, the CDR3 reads TGTGCCAGCTCACCATATCGGACAGGTAGCTCCTACGAGCAGTACTTC. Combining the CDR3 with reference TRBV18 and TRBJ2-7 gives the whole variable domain NAGVMQNPRHLVRRRGQEARLRCSPMKGHSHVYWYRQLPEEGLKFMVYLQKENIIDESGMPKERFSAEFPKEGPSILRIQQVVRGDSAAYFCASSPYRTGSSYEQYFGPGTRLTVT.

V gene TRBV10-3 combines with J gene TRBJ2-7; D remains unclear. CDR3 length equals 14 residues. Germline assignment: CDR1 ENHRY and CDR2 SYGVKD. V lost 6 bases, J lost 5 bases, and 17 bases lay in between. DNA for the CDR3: TGTGCCATCAGGGACCGGGCCCCGGGCCACGAGCAGTACTTC. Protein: CAIRDRAPGHEQYF.

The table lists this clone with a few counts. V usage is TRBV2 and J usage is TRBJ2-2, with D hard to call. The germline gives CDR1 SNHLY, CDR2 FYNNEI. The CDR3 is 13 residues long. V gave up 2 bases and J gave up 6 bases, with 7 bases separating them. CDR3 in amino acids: CASSEFGSGELFF. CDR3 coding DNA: TGTGCCAGCAGTGAATTTGGGTCCGGGGAGCTGTTTTTT.

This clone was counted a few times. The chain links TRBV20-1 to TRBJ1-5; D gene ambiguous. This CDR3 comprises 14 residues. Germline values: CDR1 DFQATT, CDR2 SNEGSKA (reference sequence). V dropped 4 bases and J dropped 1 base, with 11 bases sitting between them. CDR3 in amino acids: CSAIDGLSNQPQHF. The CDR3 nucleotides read TGCAGTGCTATTGACGGTCTAAGCAATCAGCCCCAGCATTTT.